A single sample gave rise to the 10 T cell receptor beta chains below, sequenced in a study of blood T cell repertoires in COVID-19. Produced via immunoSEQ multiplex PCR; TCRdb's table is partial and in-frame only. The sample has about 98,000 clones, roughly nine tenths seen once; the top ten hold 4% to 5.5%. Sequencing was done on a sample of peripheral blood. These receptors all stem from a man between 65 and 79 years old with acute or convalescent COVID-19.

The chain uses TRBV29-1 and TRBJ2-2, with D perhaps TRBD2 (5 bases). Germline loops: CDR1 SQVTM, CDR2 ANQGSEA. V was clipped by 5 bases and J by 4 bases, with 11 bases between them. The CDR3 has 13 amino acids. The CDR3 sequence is CSVSEGGTGELFF. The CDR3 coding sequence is TGCAGCGTTTCAGAGGGTGGCACCGGGGAGCTGTTTTTT.

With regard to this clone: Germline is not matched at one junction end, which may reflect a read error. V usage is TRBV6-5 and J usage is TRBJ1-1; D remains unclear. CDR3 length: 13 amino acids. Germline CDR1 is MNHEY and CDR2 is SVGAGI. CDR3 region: CASSTPGTTEAFF. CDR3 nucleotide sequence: TGTGCCAGCAGTACCCCGGGAACCACTGAGGCTTTCTTT.

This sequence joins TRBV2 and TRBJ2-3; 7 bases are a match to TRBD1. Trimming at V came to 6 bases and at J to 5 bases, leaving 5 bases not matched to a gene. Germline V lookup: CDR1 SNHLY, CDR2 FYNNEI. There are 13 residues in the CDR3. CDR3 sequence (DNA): TGTGCCAGCAGCGGGGACAGCCAAGATACGCAGTATTTT. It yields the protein CASSGDSQDTQYF.

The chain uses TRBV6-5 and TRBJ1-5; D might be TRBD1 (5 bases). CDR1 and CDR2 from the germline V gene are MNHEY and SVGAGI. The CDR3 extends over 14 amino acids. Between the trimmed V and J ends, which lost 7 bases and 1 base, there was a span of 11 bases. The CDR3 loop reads CASTPGESNQPQHF. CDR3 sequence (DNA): TGTGCCAGCACCCCGGGGGAGAGCAATCAGCCCCAGCATTTT.

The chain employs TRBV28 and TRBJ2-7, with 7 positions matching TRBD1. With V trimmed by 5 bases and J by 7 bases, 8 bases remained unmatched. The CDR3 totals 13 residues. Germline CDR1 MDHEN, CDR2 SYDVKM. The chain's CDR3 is CASSGGTAWEQYV. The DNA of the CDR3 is TGTGCCAGCAGTGGTGGGACAGCCTGGGAGCAGTACGTC.

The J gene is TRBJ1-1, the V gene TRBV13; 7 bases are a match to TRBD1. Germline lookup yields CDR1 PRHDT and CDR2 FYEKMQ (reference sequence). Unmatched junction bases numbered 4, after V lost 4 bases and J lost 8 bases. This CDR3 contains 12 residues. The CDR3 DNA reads TGTGCCAGCAGCTCTGGGACAGACGAAGCTTTCTTT. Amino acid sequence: CASSSGTDEAFF.

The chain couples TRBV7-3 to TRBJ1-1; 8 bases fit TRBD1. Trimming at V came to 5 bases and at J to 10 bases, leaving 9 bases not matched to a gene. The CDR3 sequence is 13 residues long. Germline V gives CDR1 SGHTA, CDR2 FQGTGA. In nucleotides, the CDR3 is TGTGCCAGCAGCCTCATGGCCGGGACAGGAGCTTTCTTT. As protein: CASSLMAGTGAFF.

CDR3 sequence: CASRGLMNTEAFF. The DNA for the CDR3 is TGTGCCAGCAGGGGACTTATGAACACTGAAGCTTTCTTT. The gene calls are TRBV11-2 and TRBJ1-1; a possible D gene is TRBD1 (5 bases). Trimming took off 6 bases at V and 0 bases at J, with 8 bases between the two ends. This CDR3 region has 13 residues. Per germline, CDR1 SGHAT and CDR2 FQNNGV. The complete variable domain, with remaining parts taken from reference TRBV11-2 and TRBJ1-1, reads EAGVAQSPRYKIIEKRQSVAFWCNPISGHATLYWYQQILGQGPKLLIQFQNNGVVDDSQLPKDRFSAERLKGVDSTLKIQPAKLEDSAVYLCASRGLMNTEAFFGQGTRLTVV.

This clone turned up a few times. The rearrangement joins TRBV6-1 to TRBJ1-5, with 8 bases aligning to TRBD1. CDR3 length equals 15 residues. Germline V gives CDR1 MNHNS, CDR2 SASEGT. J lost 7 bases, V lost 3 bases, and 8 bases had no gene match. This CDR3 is CASSDTPGQDQPQHF. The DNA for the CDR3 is TGTGCCAGCAGTGATACCCCGGGACAGGACCAGCCCCAGCATTTT.

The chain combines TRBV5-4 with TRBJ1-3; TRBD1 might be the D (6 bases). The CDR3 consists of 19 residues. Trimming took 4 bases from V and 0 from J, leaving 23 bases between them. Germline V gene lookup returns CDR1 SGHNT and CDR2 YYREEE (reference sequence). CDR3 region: CASSPTLIAGANSGNTIYF. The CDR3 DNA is TGTGCCAGCAGCCCCACCTTGATAGCGGGGGCGAACTCTGGAAACACCATATATTTT.